One sample yielded the 11 T cell receptor beta chains listed below, sequenced in a study of T-cell reconstitution after alpha-beta-depleted transplantation in children (dated by TCRdb to 2016 to 2018). Library generation was performed with PCR. Sequenced on an Illumina HiSeq 2500. To normalize quantification of the TCRbeta repertoire, the TCR libraries were built with molecular barcoding that relied on unique molecular identifiers. The raw public reads went through TCRdb reprocessing: fastp at Q25, MiXCR clone calling, in-frame beta chains kept. Identical CDR3 proteins give one entry, which carries the most common genes and DNA. Across this sample there are hundreds of thousands of distinct CDR3 sequences, with about an eighth seen only once. Around 0.8% of the sample comes from the top ten. The intended sense of this specimen's treatment or condition label: allogeneic hematopoietic cell transplantation with graft depleted of TCRalphabeta T cells and CD19 B cells.

The sequencing here drew on PBMCs, taken before TCRalphabeta/CD19-depleted stem cell transplant. These receptors all come from a girl under 10 years old with congenital amegakaryocytic thrombocytopenia, due to receive a stem cell transplant.

This clonotype occurred many times. V and J are TRBV28 and TRBJ2-1, with D maybe TRBD1 (5 bases). Germline V CDR1 and CDR2: MDHEN, SYDVKM. V dropped 5 bases and J dropped 5 bases, with 16 bases sitting between them. The CDR3 sequence is 15 residues long. CDR3 coding DNA: TGTGCCAGCAGTCCGATAGGGGTCTATGACAATGAGCAGTTCTTC. Its translation: CASSPIGVYDNEQFF.

This clonotype was observed many times. In DNA form, the CDR3 reads TGCGCCAGCAGCTTGTACCGCCCAGGGGTCGACACCGGGGAGCTGTTTTTT. It is translated as CASSLYRPGVDTGELFF. This chain joins TRBV5-1 and TRBJ2-2, with a tentative D call TRBD1 (6 bases). From germline, CDR1 is SGHRS and CDR2 YFSETQ. V lost 1 base, J lost 3 bases, and 16 bases lay in between. This CDR3 has 17 residues.

This clonotype was detected only a few times. The genes are TRBV2 and TRBJ2-7; D assignment may be TRBD1 or TRBD2 (5 bases each). CDR1 SNHLY and CDR2 FYNNEI come from the germline V gene. The length of the CDR3 is 13 residues. Trimming pared 7 bases from V and 4 bases from J, leaving 14 bases between. The chain's CDR3 is CASKAGTGYEQYF. The DNA for the CDR3 is TGTGCCAGCAAGGCCGGGACGGGGTACGAGCAGTACTTC.

This chain connects TRBV12-3 or TRBV12-4 to TRBJ2-7; 10 positions agree with TRBD2. The J segment lost 3 bases and the V segment lost 4 bases, leaving 6 bases of the junction unmatched. The CDR3 has 15 amino acids. As DNA, the CDR3 is TGTGCCAGCAGTTCAAGGACTAGCGGCCACTACGAGCAGTACTTC. Its translation: CASSSRTSGHYEQYF.

V and J are TRBV20-1 and TRBJ1-5; tentatively, D is TRBD1 (6 bases). The CDR3 runs 16 residues. Trimming removed 4 bases at V and 4 bases at J, with 20 bases between. Germline lookup yields CDR1 DFQATT and CDR2 SNEGSKA (reference sequence). This CDR3 is CSAIGPGGGLNQPQHF. CDR3 bases: TGCAGTGCTATCGGACCAGGCGGGGGGCTGAATCAGCCCCAGCATTTT.

This clonotype was seen ten or more times. A much larger clone differs by one base, so this may be a read error. The J gene is TRBJ2-7, the V gene TRBV6-6; D ambiguous. Germline CDR1 is MNHNY and CDR2 is SVGAGI (reference sequence). The CDR3 has 11 residues. With 5 bases removed from V and 2 bases from J, the gap between germline ends came to 4 bases. CDR3 sequence (DNA): TGTGCCAGCAGTGACGCCTACGAGCAGTACTTC. Its translation: CASSDAYEQYF.

This clonotype has ten or more counts. V usage is TRBV20-1 and J usage is TRBJ1-3; possible D gene TRBD1, 5 bases. The length of the CDR3 is 15 residues. The germline CDR1 and CDR2 sequences are DFQATT and SNEGSKA (reference sequence). V was clipped by 5 bases and J by 2 bases, with 16 bases between them. The CDR3 loop reads CSAPRAGLTGNTIYF. In DNA form, the CDR3 reads TGCAGTGCTCCCCGGGCAGGGCTAACTGGAAACACCATATATTTT.

V usage is TRBV7-2 and J usage is TRBJ2-5; a weak D match, TRBD2 (6 bases). Germline CDR1 is SGHTA and CDR2 is FQGNSA. CDR3 size: 15 residues. The V end lost 3 bases, the J end lost 5 bases, and 16 bases lay between the germline ends. DNA for the CDR3: TGTGCCAGCAGCTTGTGGGGGGAGATATTCGAGACCCAGTACTTC. Encoded protein: CASSLWGEIFETQYF.

This clonotype has a count of ten or more. For the CDR3, the DNA is TGCAGTGCTAGAGATCGCACTAGCGGGAGGTCTTTGAATGAGCAGTTCTTC. It is translated as CSARDRTSGRSLNEQFF. The chain recombines TRBV20-1 with TRBJ2-1; TRBD2 aligns across 12 bases. Germline-derived CDR1 and CDR2 are DFQATT and SNEGSKA (reference sequence). V was pared by 0 bases and J by 7 bases, with 10 bases of the junction left unmatched. The CDR3 loop spans 17 amino acids.

This clonotype occurred a few times. The chain employs TRBV5-1 and TRBJ2-7; TRBD2 matches at 7 bases. The ends lost 5 bases at V and 3 bases at J; junction bases unmatched: 2. The CDR3 has 12 residues. Looked up from germline, CDR1 is SGHRS and CDR2 is YFSETQ. CDR3 protein: CASRAGDYEQYF. CDR3 nucleotide sequence: TGCGCCAGCAGGGCGGGAGACTACGAGCAGTACTTC.

This rearrangement joins TRBV7-7 to TRBJ2-5, with D possibly being TRBD2 (5 bases). The CDR3 has 14 amino acids. Germline CDR1 SSHAT, CDR2 FNYEAQ (reference sequence). The V and J ends lost 6 bases and 5 bases respectively, with 16 bases between them. The CDR3 protein is CASRQEGSWETQYF. CDR3 DNA: TGTGCCAGCAGACAAGAGGGAAGCTGGGAGACCCAGTACTTC.